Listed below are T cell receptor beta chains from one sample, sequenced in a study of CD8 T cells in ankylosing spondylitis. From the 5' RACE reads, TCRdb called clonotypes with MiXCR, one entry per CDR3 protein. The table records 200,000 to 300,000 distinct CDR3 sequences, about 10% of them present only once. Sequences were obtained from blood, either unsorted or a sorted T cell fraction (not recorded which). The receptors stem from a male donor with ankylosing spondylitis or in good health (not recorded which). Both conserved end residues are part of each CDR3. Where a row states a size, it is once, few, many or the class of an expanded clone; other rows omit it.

CDR3aa: CAITPSPTTGQSSYEQYF
j_gene: TRBJ2-7
abundance: many
v_gene: TRBV10-3

CDR3aa: CASSFRTPSYNEQFF
j_gene: TRBJ2-1
abundance: few
v_gene: TRBV7-2

CDR3aa: CASSLFRESGQYF
j_gene: TRBJ2-5
abundance: many
v_gene: TRBV27

CDR3aa: CSAIRENTGELFF
j_gene: TRBJ2-2
abundance: .
v_gene: TRBV29-1

CDR3aa: CSARQGAGELFF
j_gene: TRBJ2-2
abundance: many
v_gene: TRBV29-1

CDR3aa: CASRSSGRVNEQFF
j_gene: TRBJ2-1
abundance: many
v_gene: TRBV28

CDR3aa: CSARDLPRPHTF
j_gene: TRBJ1-2
abundance: many
v_gene: TRBV20-1

CDR3aa: CASSLTTANTEAFF
j_gene: TRBJ1-1
abundance: many
v_gene: TRBV5-1

CDR3aa: CASRVGTELAYEQYF
j_gene: TRBJ2-7
abundance: many
v_gene: TRBV5-1

CDR3aa: CASSPTGQHYEQYF
j_gene: TRBJ2-7
abundance: .
v_gene: TRBV6-1

CDR3aa: CSARPRQETQYF
j_gene: TRBJ2-5
abundance: many
v_gene: TRBV20-1

CDR3aa: CASSVTRATNEKLFF
j_gene: TRBJ1-4
abundance: few
v_gene: TRBV2

CDR3aa: CASSLEGHNEQFF
j_gene: TRBJ2-1
abundance: many
v_gene: TRBV7-3

CDR3aa: CSGGSSRNTIYF
j_gene: TRBJ1-3
abundance: many
v_gene: TRBV29-1

CDR3aa: CASTGYTEAFF
j_gene: TRBJ1-1
abundance: many
v_gene: TRBV25-1

CDR3aa: CSVKSSYNEQFF
j_gene: TRBJ2-1
abundance: few
v_gene: TRBV29-1

CDR3aa: CASSLEASGTGNSPLHF
j_gene: TRBJ1-6
abundance: many
v_gene: TRBV12-3/TRBV12-4

CDR3aa: CSARDGGSYEQYF
j_gene: TRBJ2-7
abundance: many
v_gene: TRBV20-1

CDR3aa: CASRYGTGFRQPQHF
j_gene: TRBJ1-5
abundance: few
v_gene: TRBV6-5

CDR3aa: CATGGRQKDYGYTF
j_gene: TRBJ1-2
abundance: .
v_gene: TRBV10-3

CDR3aa: CSAQRTGGFIDTQYF
j_gene: TRBJ2-3
abundance: many
v_gene: TRBV20-1

CDR3aa: CASRLTGSTDTQYF
j_gene: TRBJ2-3
abundance: .
v_gene: TRBV6-1

CDR3aa: CASSLRQQLCSYEQYF
j_gene: TRBJ2-7
abundance: .
v_gene: TRBV12-3/TRBV12-4

CDR3aa: CASGRGSSGYTF
j_gene: TRBJ1-2
abundance: many
v_gene: TRBV12-3/TRBV12-4

CDR3aa: CASSHQASGYTGELFF
j_gene: TRBJ2-2
abundance: .
v_gene: TRBV9

CDR3aa: CASSLTGASSYNSPLHF
j_gene: TRBJ1-6
abundance: many
v_gene: TRBV5-1

CDR3aa: CASSFRGHPYNEQFF
j_gene: TRBJ2-1
abundance: many
v_gene: TRBV12-3/TRBV12-4

CDR3aa: CASSPRGNRTRQPQHF
j_gene: TRBJ1-5
abundance: many
v_gene: TRBV5-1

CDR3aa: CSARDRGVMETQYF
j_gene: TRBJ2-5
abundance: many
v_gene: TRBV20-1

CDR3aa: CSANRLAGEETQYF
j_gene: TRBJ2-5
abundance: many
v_gene: TRBV20-1

CDR3aa: CASSPWLQSDTEAFF
j_gene: TRBJ1-1
abundance: many
v_gene: TRBV18